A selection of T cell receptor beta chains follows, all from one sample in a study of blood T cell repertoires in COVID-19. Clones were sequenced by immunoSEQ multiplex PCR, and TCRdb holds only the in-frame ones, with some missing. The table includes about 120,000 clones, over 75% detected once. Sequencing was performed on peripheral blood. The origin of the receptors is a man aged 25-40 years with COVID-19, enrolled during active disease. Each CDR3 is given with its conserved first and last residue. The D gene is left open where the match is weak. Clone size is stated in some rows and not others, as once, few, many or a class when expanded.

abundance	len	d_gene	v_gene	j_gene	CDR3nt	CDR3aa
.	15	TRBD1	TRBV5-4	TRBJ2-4	TGTGCCAGCAGCCGTGGACAGGGCGGCGAAAACATTCAGTACTTC	CASSRGQGGENIQYF
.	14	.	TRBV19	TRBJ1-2	TGTGCCAGTGGGGTCGTTGAGGGATCGTATGGCTACACCTTC	CASGVVEGSYGYTF
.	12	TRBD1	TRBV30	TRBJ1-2	TGTGCCGGATCCGGGACAGGACATGGCTACACCTTC	CAGSGTGHGYTF
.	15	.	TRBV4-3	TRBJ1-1	TGCGCCAGCAGCCAAGAATTCGGGTTGGACACTGAAGCTTTCTTT	CASSQEFGLDTEAFF
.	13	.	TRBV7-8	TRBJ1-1	TGTGCCAGCAGAGGACAGATGAACACTGAAGCTTTCTTT	CASRGQMNTEAFF
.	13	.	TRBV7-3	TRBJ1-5	TGTGCCAGCAGCCTCGACAGGAATCAGCCCCAGCATTTT	CASSLDRNQPQHF
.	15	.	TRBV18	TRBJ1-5	TGTGCCAGCTCACAAGAAACAGGGACCAATCAGCCCCAGCATTTT	CASSQETGTNQPQHF
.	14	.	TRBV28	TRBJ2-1	TGTGCCAGCAGCCCGGTAGAGGGGGTGGATGAGCAGTTCTTC	CASSPVEGVDEQFF
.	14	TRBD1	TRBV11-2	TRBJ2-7	TGTGCCAGCAGCAGGACAGGAGGCTACTACGAGCAGTACTTC	CASSRTGGYYEQYF
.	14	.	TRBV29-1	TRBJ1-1	TGCAGCGTCCCCCAGGCTTTTTTGGGCACTGAAGCTTTCTTT	CSVPQAFLGTEAFF
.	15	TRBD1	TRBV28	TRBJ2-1	TGTGCCAGCAGTGGCGGACAGGGAGTTTTTACTGAGCAGTTCTTC	CASSGGQGVFTEQFF
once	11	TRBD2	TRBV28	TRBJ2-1	TGTGCCAGCGGTAGCGGGAGGCCGGAGTTCTTC	CASGSGRPEFF
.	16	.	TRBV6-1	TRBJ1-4	TGTGCCAGCAGTGACGACAGGTCTGCAACTAATGAAAAACTGTTTTTT	CASSDDRSATNEKLFF
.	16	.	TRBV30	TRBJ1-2	TGTGCCTGGAGTGTACTCTCCGGTAGCTTTAACTATGGCTACACCTTC	CAWSVLSGSFNYGYTF
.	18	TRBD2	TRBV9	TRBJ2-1	TGTGCCAGCAGCGTAGCCCCAGCGGGGGATCACTCCTACAATGAGCAGTTCTTC	CASSVAPAGDHSYNEQFF
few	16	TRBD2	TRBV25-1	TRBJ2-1	TGTGCCAGCAGTGAATACCTAGCGGGACTCTACAATGAGCAGTTCTTC	CASSEYLAGLYNEQFF
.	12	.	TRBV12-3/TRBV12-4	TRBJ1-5	TGTGCCAGCAGCTCCTCAGATCAGCCCCAGCATTTT	CASSSSDQPQHF
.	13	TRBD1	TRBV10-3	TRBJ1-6	TGTGCCATCCGGGGGACAGGGAATTCACCCCTCCACTTT	CAIRGTGNSPLHF
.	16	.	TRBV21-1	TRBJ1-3	TGTGCCAGCAGCAAAGTCGCAGGGTCCACTGGAAACACCATATATTTT	CASSKVAGSTGNTIYF
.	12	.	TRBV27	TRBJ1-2	TGTGCCAGCAGCACAGGGAATAGCGGCTACACCTTC	CASSTGNSGYTF
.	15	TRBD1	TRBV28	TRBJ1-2	TGTGCCAGCAGTTTATCCGGACAGGGGGAGGATGGCTACACCTTC	CASSLSGQGEDGYTF
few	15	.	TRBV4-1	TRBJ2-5	TGCGCCAGCAGCCAACTCCGGTTCGAGAGAGAGACCCAGTACTTC	CASSQLRFERETQYF
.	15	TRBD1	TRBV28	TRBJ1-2	TGTGCCAGCAGGAACAGGGGGCAGCCTAACTATGGCTACACCTTC	CASRNRGQPNYGYTF
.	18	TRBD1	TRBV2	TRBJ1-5	TGTGCCAGCAGTGATCGAGACAGGGGGCTTAGCAGCAATCAGCCCCAGCATTTT	CASSDRDRGLSSNQPQHF
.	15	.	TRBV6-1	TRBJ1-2	TGTGCCAGCAGTGAAATCGCCAGGCAGGGGTATGGCTACACCTTC	CASSEIARQGYGYTF